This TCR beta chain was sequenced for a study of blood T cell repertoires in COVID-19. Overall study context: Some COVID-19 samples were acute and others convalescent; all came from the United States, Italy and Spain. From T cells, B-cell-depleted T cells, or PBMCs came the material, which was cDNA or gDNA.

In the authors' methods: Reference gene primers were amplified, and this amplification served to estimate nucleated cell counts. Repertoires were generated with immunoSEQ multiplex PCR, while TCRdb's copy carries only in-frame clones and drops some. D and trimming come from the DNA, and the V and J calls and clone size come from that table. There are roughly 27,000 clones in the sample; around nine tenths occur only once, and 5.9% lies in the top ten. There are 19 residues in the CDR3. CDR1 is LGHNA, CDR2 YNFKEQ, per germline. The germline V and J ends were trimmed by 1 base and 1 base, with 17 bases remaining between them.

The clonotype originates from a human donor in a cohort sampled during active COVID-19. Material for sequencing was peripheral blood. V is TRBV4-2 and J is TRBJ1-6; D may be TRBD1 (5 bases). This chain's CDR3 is CASSQVVSRGGSYNSPLHF. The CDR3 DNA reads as TGTGCCAGCAGCCAAGTGGTTTCAAGGGGAGGGTCCTATAATTCACCCCTCCACTTT.